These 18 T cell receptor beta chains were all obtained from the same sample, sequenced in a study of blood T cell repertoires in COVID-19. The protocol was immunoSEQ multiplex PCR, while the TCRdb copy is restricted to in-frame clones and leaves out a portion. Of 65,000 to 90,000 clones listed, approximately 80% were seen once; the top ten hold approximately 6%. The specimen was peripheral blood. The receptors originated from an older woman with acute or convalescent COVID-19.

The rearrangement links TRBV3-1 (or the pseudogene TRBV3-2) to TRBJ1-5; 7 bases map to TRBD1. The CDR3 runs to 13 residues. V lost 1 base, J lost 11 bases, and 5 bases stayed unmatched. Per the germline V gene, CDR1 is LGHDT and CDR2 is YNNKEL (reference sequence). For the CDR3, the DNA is TGTGCCAGCAGCCAAGCCAGGGACAGTACCCAGCATTTT. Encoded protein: CASSQARDSTQHF.

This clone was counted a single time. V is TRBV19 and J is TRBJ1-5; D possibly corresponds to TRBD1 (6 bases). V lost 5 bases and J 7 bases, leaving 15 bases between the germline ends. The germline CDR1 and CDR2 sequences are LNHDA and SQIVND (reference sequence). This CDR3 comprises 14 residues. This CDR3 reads CASSLRDIGQPQHF. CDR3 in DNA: TGTGCCAGTAGTCTCCGGGACATAGGGCAGCCCCAGCATTTT. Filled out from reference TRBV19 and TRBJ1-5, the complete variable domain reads DGGITQSPKYLFRKEGQNVTLSCEQNLNHDAMYWYRQDPGQGLRLIYYSQIVNDFQKGDIAEGYSVSREKKESFPLTVTSAQKNPTAFYLCASSLRDIGQPQHFGDGTRLSIL.

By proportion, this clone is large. CDR3 DNA sequence: TGTGCCAGTAGTCCTGGGGCCCAGGACACTGAAGCTTTCTTT. Translation: CASSPGAQDTEAFF. This chain connects TRBV19 to TRBJ1-1, with D maybe TRBD1 (5 bases). Germline lookup yields CDR1 LNHDA and CDR2 SQIVND (reference sequence). This CDR3 contains 14 residues. V was pared by 5 bases and J by 3 bases, with 13 bases between.

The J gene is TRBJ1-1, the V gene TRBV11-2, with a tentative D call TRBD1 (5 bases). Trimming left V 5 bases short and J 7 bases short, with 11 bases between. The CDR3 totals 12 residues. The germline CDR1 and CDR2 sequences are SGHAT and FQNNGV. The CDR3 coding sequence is TGTGCCAGCAGCCCTAGGGGTGATGAAGCTTTCTTT. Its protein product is CASSPRGDEAFF. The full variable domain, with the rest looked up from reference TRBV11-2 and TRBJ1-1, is EAGVAQSPRYKIIEKRQSVAFWCNPISGHATLYWYQQILGQGPKLLIQFQNNGVVDDSQLPKDRFSAERLKGVDSTLKIQPAKLEDSAVYLCASSPRGDEAFFGQGTRLTVV.

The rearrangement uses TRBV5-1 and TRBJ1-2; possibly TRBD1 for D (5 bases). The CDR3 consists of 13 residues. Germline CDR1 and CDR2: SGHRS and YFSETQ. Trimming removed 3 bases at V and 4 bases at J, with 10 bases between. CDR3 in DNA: TGCGCCAGCAGCTCTGGCGGGGGCTATGGCTACACCTTC. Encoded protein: CASSSGGGYGYTF.

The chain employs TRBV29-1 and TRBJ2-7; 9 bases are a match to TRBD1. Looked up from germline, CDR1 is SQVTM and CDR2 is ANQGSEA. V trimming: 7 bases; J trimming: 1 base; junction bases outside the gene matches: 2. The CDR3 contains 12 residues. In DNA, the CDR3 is TGCAGCGCTGGGACAGGGTCCTACGAGCAGTACTTC. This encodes CSAGTGSYEQYF.

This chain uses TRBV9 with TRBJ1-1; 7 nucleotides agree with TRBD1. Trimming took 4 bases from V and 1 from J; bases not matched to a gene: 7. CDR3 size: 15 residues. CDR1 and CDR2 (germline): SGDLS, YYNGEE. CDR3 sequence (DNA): TGTGCCAGCAGCAAAGAGGGGGCCCGGAACACTGAAGCTTTCTTT. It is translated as CASSKEGARNTEAFF.

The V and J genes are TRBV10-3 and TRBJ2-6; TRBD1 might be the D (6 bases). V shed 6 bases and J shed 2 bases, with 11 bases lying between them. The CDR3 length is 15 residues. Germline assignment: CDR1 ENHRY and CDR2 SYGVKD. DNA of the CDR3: TGTGCCATCAGGAGGGACAATCCTGGGGCCAACGTCCTGACTTTC. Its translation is CAIRRDNPGANVLTF.

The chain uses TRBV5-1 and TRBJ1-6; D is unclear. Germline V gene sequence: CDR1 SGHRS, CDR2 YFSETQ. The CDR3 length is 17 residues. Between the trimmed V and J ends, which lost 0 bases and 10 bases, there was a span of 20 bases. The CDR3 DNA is TGCGCCAGCAGCTTGGACACCATCGGGGTGGGGAGGTCACCCCTCCACTTT. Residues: CASSLDTIGVGRSPLHF.

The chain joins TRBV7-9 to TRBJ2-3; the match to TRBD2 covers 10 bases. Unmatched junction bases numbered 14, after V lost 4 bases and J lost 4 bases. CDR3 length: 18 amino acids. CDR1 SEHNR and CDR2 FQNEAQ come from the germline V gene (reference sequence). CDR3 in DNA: TGTGCCAGCAGCTCCTTAGCGGGGGGCCCTAACCTAGCAGATACGCAGTATTTT. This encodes CASSSLAGGPNLADTQYF.

The CDR3 is CASSYSGGSKTEAFF. For the CDR3, the DNA is TGTGCCAGCAGTTACTCGGGGGGAAGTAAAACTGAAGCTTTCTTT. The chain couples TRBV6-5 to TRBJ1-1; the D gene is possibly TRBD1 (5 bases). Germline values: CDR1 MNHEY, CDR2 SVGAGI. V shed 0 bases and J shed 5 bases, with 13 bases lying between them. The length of the CDR3 is 15 residues.

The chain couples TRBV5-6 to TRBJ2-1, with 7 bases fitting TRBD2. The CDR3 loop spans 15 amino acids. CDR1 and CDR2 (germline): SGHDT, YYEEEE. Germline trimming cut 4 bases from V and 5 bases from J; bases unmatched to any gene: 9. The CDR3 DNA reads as TGTGCCAGCAGCCCCGGGACCCGGGGGGACAATGAGCAGTTCTTC. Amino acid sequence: CASSPGTRGDNEQFF.

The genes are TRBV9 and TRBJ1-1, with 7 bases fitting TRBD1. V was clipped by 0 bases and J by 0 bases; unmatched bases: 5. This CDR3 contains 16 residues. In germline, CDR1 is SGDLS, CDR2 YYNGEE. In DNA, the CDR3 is TGTGCCAGCAGCGTAGTGGCAGGGGGGATGAACACTGAAGCTTTCTTT. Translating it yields CASSVVAGGMNTEAFF.

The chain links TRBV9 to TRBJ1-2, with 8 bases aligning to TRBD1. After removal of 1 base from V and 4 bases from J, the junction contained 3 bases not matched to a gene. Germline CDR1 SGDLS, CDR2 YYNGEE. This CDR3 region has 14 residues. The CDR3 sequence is CASSVLTGGYGYTF. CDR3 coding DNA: TGTGCCAGCAGCGTACTAACAGGGGGCTATGGCTACACCTTC.

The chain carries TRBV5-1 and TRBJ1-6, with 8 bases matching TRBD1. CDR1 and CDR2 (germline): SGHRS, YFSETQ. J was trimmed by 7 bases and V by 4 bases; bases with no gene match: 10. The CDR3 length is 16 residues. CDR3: CASSLTDRAENSPLHF. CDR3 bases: TGCGCCAGCAGCCTCACGGACAGGGCCGAAAATTCACCCCTCCACTTT. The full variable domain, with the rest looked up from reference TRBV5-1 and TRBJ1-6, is KAGVTQTPRYLIKTRGQQVTLSCSPISGHRSVSWYQQTPGQGLQFLFEYFSETQRNKGNFPGRFSGRQFSNSRSEMNVSTLELGDSALYLCASSLTDRAENSPLHFGNGTRLTVT.

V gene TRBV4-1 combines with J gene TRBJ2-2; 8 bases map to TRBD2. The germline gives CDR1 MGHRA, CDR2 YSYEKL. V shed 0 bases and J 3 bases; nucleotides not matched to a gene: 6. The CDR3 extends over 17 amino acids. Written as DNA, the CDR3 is TGCGCCAGCAGCCAAGATACAACGGGGGGGTACACCGGGGAGCTGTTTTTT. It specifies CASSQDTTGGYTGELFF.

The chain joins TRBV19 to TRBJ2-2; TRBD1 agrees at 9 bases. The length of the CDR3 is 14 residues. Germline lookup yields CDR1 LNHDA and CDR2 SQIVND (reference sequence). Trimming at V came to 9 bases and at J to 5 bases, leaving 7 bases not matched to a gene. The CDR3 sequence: CASDDRGRTGELFF. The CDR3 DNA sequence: TGTGCCAGCGACGACAGGGGGAGGACCGGGGAGCTGTTTTTT.

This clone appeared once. The DNA of the CDR3 is TGTGCCAGCACCTTCGGACGGGGAAAAGAGACCCAGTACTTC. Its protein product is CASTFGRGKETQYF. The V gene is TRBV6-5, the J gene TRBJ2-5; tentatively, D is TRBD2 (5 bases). The V end lost 7 bases, the J end lost 3 bases, and 15 bases lay between the germline ends. Germline CDR1 is MNHEY and CDR2 is SVGAGI. This CDR3 comprises 14 residues.